This note documents a single T cell receptor (beta chain) sequence. How the authors handled the data: From reference gene primer amplification, estimates of nucleated cell counts were derived. Sequencing was performed with immunoSEQ multiplex PCR; in TCRdb, only in-frame clones are kept and a portion is missing. Clonal size and the V and J genes are those of that table, whereas D and trimming came from the DNA. The sample shows about 270,000 clones, about 82% of them seen only once. The data are from a study of blood T cell repertoires in COVID-19. In the study overall: The United States, Italy and Spain were the sources of the acute and convalescent COVID-19 samples. The cDNA or gDNA used as material had been derived from T cells, B-cell-depleted T cells, or PBMCs.

This CDR3 region has 14 residues. Per the germline V gene, CDR1 is MNHEY and CDR2 is SMNVEV (reference sequence). Deletions cut 2 bases from V and 3 bases from J, with 9 bases between. Enrolled during active infection, Seattle patients were then followed longitudinally. The sample comprised peripheral blood. The chain couples TRBV27 to TRBJ2-3; D uncertain. This clonotype was obtained from a woman of 80 years or more with COVID-19, enrolled during active disease. CDR3 bases: TGTGCCAGCAGTTTAGGTATCAGAACAGATACGCAGTATTTT. It codes for CASSLGIRTDTQYF.